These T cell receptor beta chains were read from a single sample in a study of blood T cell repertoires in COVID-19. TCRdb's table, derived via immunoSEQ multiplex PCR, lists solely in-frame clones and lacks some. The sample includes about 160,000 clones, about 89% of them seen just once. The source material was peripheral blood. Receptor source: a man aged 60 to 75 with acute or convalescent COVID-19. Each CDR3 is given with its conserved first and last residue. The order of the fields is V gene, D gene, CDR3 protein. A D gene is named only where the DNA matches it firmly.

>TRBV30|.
CAWSVLPGNTEAFF
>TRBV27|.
CASSLGGYSNQPQHF
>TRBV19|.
CASSPGGATRYEQYF
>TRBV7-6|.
CASSFSVEYGYTF
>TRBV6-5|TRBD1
CASRRGQEETQYF
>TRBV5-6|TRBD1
CASSGSRDRGIYEQYF
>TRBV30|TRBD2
CAWKGGGAGNEQFF
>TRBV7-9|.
CASSMDRVSGNTIYF
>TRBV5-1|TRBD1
CASSTIDRGVDYGYTF
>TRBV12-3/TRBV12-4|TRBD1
CASSEGQGDMAFF
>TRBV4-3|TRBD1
CASSQESTGLNSPLHF
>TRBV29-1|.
CSVAGGNQPQHF
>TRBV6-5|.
CASSTRPGGGGYTF
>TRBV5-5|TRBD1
CASSLARMDRIYGYTF